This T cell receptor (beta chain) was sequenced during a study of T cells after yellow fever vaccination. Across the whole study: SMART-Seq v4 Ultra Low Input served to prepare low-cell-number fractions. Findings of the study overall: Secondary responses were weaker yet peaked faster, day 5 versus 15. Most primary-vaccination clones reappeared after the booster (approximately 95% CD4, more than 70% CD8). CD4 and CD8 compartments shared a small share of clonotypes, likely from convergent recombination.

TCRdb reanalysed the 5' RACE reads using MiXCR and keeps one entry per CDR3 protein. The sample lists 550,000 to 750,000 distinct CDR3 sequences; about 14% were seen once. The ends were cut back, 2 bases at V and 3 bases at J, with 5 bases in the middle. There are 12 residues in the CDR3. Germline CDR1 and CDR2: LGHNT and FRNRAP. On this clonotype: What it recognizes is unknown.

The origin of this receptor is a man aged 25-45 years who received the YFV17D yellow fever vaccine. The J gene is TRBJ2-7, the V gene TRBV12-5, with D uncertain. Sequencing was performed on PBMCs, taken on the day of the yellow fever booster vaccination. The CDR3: CASGLRDYEQYF. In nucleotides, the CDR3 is TGTGCTAGTGGTTTGCGAGACTACGAGCAGTACTTC.